This TCR beta chain comes out of a study of blood T cells in healthy people across ages. CDR1 and CDR2 (germline): GTSNPN, SVGIG (reference sequence). This CDR3 spans 15 amino acids. After removal of 2 bases from V and 1 base from J, the junction contained 4 bases not matched to a gene. Whole-study findings and limits: More naive CD4+ cells and higher diversity were found in long-lived than in aged donors. Considered underestimates were the diversity estimates obtained from one million T cells.

Then a second PCR, running roughly 7 to 11 cycles, was carried out with a sample-barcoded 5' primer and a J-beta primer mix. TCRdb recomputed calls from the 5' RACE reads with MiXCR, one row per CDR3 protein. The table shows about 940,000 distinct CDR3 sequences, with approximately 49% occurring only once. In each sample, at least 6 million PBMCs were isolated. A minimum of 6 micrograms of total RNA was extracted per sample. Of note for this clonotype: Its target is not known.

This sequence originates from a man aged 25 to 45 in good health. The chain combines TRBV30 with TRBJ1-1, with 10 bases identical to TRBD1. The source material was blood. In nucleotides, the CDR3 is TGTGCCTGGAGTCCTAGGACAGGGGGGAACACTGAAGCTTTCTTT. Protein: CAWSPRTGGNTEAFF.